The 31 T cell receptor beta chains in this list originate from one sample, sequenced in a study of cytomegalovirus exposure and HLA in healthy donors. Data came from immunoSEQ multiplex PCR; TCRdb stores just in-frame clones and leaves some out. The repertoire holds more than 300,000 clones, with roughly 85% as singletons. What was sequenced was PBMCs. The receptors were gathered from a woman aged 18-30 years in good health and CMV-seronegative.

The rearrangement uses TRBV28 and TRBJ2-7; D gene unclear. From germline, CDR1 is MDHEN and CDR2 SYDVKM. V lost 7 bases, J lost 5 bases, and 15 bases lay in between. This CDR3 spans 13 amino acids. The CDR3 coding sequence is TGTGCCAGCACCCTTGGCGGCCGGGACGAGCAGTACTTC. Encoded protein: CASTLGGRDEQYF. The variable domain in full, with the rest retrieved from reference TRBV28 and TRBJ2-7, is DVKVTQSSRYLVKRTGEKVFLECVQDMDHENMFWYRQDPGLGLRLIYFSYDVKMKEKGDIPEGYSVSREKKERFSLILESASTNQTSMYLCASTLGGRDEQYFGPGTRLTVT.

This chain uses TRBV11-3 with TRBJ2-7; D ambiguous. CDR3 size: 13 residues. The V gene lost 5 bases and the J gene lost 2 bases, with 10 bases spanning the gap. The germline gives CDR1 SGHNT, CDR2 YENEEA. The CDR3 reads CASSPTGAYEQYF. The CDR3 DNA reads as TGTGCCAGCAGCCCGACTGGAGCCTACGAGCAGTACTTC.

V is TRBV6-6 and J is TRBJ1-6; TRBD1 agrees at 11 bases. This CDR3 spans 15 amino acids. Germline CDR1 is MNHNY and CDR2 is SVGAGI (reference sequence). V lost 2 bases to trimming and J lost 7 bases; unmatched junction nucleotides: 1. Here the CDR3 DNA reads TGTGCCAGCAGTTACGGACAGGGGGCAAATTCACCCCTCCACTTT. Amino acids: CASSYGQGANSPLHF.

This chain uses TRBV6-5 with TRBJ1-1, with D hard to call. CDR1 MNHEY and CDR2 SVGAGI come from the germline V gene. The CDR3 extends over 13 amino acids. V was shortened by 5 bases and J by 0 bases, with 7 bases between the two germline ends. For the CDR3, the DNA is TGTGCCAGCAGTCAAACTTTGAACACTGAAGCTTTCTTT. This codes for CASSQTLNTEAFF.

The V call is TRBV20-1, the J call TRBJ2-1, with D possibly matching TRBD2 (6 bases). In germline, CDR1 is DFQATT, CDR2 SNEGSKA (reference sequence). V gave up 3 bases and J gave up 16 bases, with 13 bases separating them. This CDR3 has 10 residues. The CDR3 loop is CSAREWREFF. The CDR3 DNA is TGCAGTGCTAGGGAGTGGAGGGAATTCTTC.

V gene TRBV19 combines with J gene TRBJ1-5; 9 bases align to TRBD1. CDR1 is LNHDA and CDR2 is SQIVND in the germline V gene (reference sequence). The V segment lost 5 bases and the J segment 7 bases; nucleotides outside the gene matches: 9. The CDR3 is made up of 15 amino acids. The CDR3 region has the DNA TGTGCCAGTAGTGTGGACAGGGGTTTGGTCCAGCCCCAGCATTTT. Protein sequence: CASSVDRGLVQPQHF.

The CDR3 DNA reads as TGTGCCAGCAGCAAGAGTGGAGGGGATGAGCAGTTCTTC. As protein: CASSKSGGDEQFF. V gene TRBV7-7 combines with J gene TRBJ2-1; TRBD2 might be the D (6 bases). This CDR3 contains 13 residues. V was clipped by 5 bases and J by 8 bases, with 13 bases between them. Germline CDR1 is SSHAT and CDR2 is FNYEAQ (reference sequence).

Written as DNA, the CDR3 is TGTGCCAGCAGTTTACGTCCCGGGGAGCTGTTTTTT. This sequence encodes CASSLRPGELFF. The rearrangement joins TRBV28 to TRBJ2-2; D remains unclear. V was trimmed by 2 bases and J by 6 bases, leaving 4 bases between them. Germline V gives CDR1 MDHEN, CDR2 SYDVKM. This CDR3 is 12 amino acids long.

V usage is TRBV15 and J usage is TRBJ1-1; TRBD1 aligns across 9 bases. V lost 1 base and J lost 7; bases outside the gene matches: 4. Germline values: CDR1 LNHNV, CDR2 YYDKDF (reference sequence). The CDR3 contains 14 residues. CDR3 loop: CATSRAGQGFEAFF. CDR3 in DNA: TGTGCCACCAGCAGAGCGGGACAGGGCTTTGAAGCTTTCTTT.

This chain connects TRBV28 to TRBJ2-7; 10 bases are a match to TRBD2. J lost 0 bases, V lost 2 bases, and 7 bases had no gene match. The CDR3 is 17 residues long. Germline loops: CDR1 MDHEN, CDR2 SYDVKM. CDR3 sequence reads: CASSLRLAGGLSYEQYF. CDR3 nucleotides: TGTGCCAGCAGTTTAAGATTAGCGGGAGGCCTCTCCTACGAGCAGTACTTC.

This clone has a single count. This chain uses TRBV7-9 with TRBJ1-5; 8 nucleotides align to TRBD1. There are 15 residues in the CDR3. The germline gives CDR1 SEHNR, CDR2 FQNEAQ (reference sequence). J lost 2 bases, V lost 5 bases, and 5 bases had no gene match. CDR3 loop: CASSTTGAGNQPQHF. DNA for the CDR3: TGTGCCAGCAGCACGACAGGGGCAGGCAATCAGCCCCAGCATTTT.

In its sample, this clone was seen once. The CDR3 DNA follows: TGCGCCAGCAGGCGCCAGGAGAACACTGAAGCTTTCTTT. Amino acid sequence: CASRRQENTEAFF. This chain joins TRBV5-1 and TRBJ1-1; no definite D call. V was cut by 5 bases and J by 1 base, with 9 bases left in between. Germline CDR1 SGHRS, CDR2 YFSETQ. The CDR3 covers 13 residues.

The rearrangement links TRBV28 to TRBJ1-5; no reliable D call. The CDR3 has 15 residues. Trimming stripped 1 base from V and 5 bases from J, with 12 bases between. Germline assignment: CDR1 MDHEN and CDR2 SYDVKM. CDR3: CASSLYRRVHQPQHF. The DNA for the CDR3 is TGTGCCAGCAGTTTATATCGGAGGGTCCATCAGCCCCAGCATTTT.

In its sample, this clone was seen a few times. The chain recombines TRBV29-1 with TRBJ2-3; 7 bases match TRBD2. The junction had 9 bases not matched to a gene; V was cut back by 4 bases and J by 2 bases. Germline V gene data show CDR1 as SQVTM and CDR2 as ANQGSEA. The length of the CDR3 is 15 residues. CDR3 nucleotides: TGCAGCGTTGGGTTGGCGGGAGAACTCACAGATACGCAGTATTTT. Translating gives CSVGLAGELTDTQYF.

This CDR3 reads CASSLQLNYGYTF. CDR3 DNA sequence: TGTGCCAGCAGCCTACAGCTTAACTATGGCTACACCTTC. V usage is TRBV7-2 and J usage is TRBJ1-2; D ambiguous. This CDR3 has 13 amino acids. V lost 5 bases to trimming and J lost 1 base, with 8 bases between them. Germline V gene lookup returns CDR1 SGHTA and CDR2 FQGNSA.

This clone was detected a few times. This chain joins TRBV19 and TRBJ2-7, with D hard to call. CDR1 is LNHDA, CDR2 SQIVND, per germline (reference sequence). This CDR3 comprises 15 residues. V dropped 3 bases and J dropped 2 bases, with 14 bases sitting between them. The CDR3 sequence: CASSMVSGGTYEQYF. As DNA, the CDR3 is TGTGCCAGTAGTATGGTGAGTGGCGGTACCTACGAGCAGTACTTC.

The V and J genes are TRBV5-1 and TRBJ1-6; TRBD1 matches at 8 bases. The ends lost 2 bases at V and 12 bases at J; junction bases unmatched: 4. Germline lookup yields CDR1 SGHRS and CDR2 YFSETQ. The CDR3 has 13 amino acids. The CDR3: CASSLGQGLPLHF. The CDR3 coding sequence is TGCGCCAGCAGCTTAGGACAGGGTTTACCCCTCCACTTT. Based on the CDR3 plus reference TRBV5-1 and TRBJ1-6, the full variable domain is KAGVTQTPRYLIKTRGQQVTLSCSPISGHRSVSWYQQTPGQGLQFLFEYFSETQRNKGNFPGRFSGRQFSNSRSEMNVSTLELGDSALYLCASSLGQGLPLHFGNGTRLTVT.

This chain connects TRBV28 to TRBJ1-3, with D perhaps TRBD1 (6 bases). The V end lost 7 bases, the J end lost 4 bases, and 17 bases lay between the germline ends. CDR3 length: 15 amino acids. Per germline, CDR1 MDHEN and CDR2 SYDVKM. Here the CDR3 DNA reads TGTGCCAGCACTGCCGGGGGGGCAAGGGGAAACACCATATATTTT. Its protein product is CASTAGGARGNTIYF.

V and J are TRBV19 and TRBJ1-3, with D hard to call. This CDR3 region has 12 residues. Per the germline V gene, CDR1 is LNHDA and CDR2 is SQIVND (reference sequence). V gave up 5 bases and J gave up 4 bases, with 6 bases separating them. The CDR3 loop reads CASSFPGNTIYF. CDR3 bases: TGTGCCAGTAGTTTTCCGGGAAACACCATATATTTT.

The V and J genes are TRBV30 and TRBJ1-2, with D unresolved. This CDR3 region has 13 residues. V was shortened by 4 bases and J by 2 bases, with 11 bases between the two germline ends. CDR1 and CDR2 (germline): GTSNPN, SVGIG (reference sequence). CDR3 protein: CAWKDSPNYGYTF. CDR3 DNA: TGTGCCTGGAAGGACTCACCGAACTATGGCTACACCTTC.

As regards this clone: One end of the junction varies from germline; a read error may be responsible. This sequence joins TRBV28 and TRBJ2-7; 13 bases are a match to TRBD2. Looked up from germline, CDR1 is MDHEN and CDR2 is SYDVKM. The CDR3 covers 15 residues. As DNA, the CDR3 is TGTGCCAGCAGGACTCTCGGGACTAGCGGGATCCGGGCGCACTTC. This codes for CASRTLGTSGIRAHF. Variable domain in full (rest from reference TRBV28 and TRBJ2-7): DVKVTQSSRYLVKRTGEKVFLECVQDMDHENMFWYRQDPGLGLRLIYFSYDVKMKEKGDIPEGYSVSREKKERFSLILESASTNQTSMYLCASRTLGTSGIRAHFGPGTRLTVT.

CDR3 residues: CASGEGPGYTGELFF. The CDR3 bases are TGCGCCAGCGGAGAAGGGCCGGGGTACACCGGGGAGCTGTTTTTT. The rearrangement links TRBV5-1 to TRBJ2-2, with a weak D call TRBD2 (5 bases). V was trimmed by 7 bases and J by 3 bases, leaving 16 bases between them. Germline values: CDR1 SGHRS, CDR2 YFSETQ. CDR3 length equals 15 residues.

The gene calls are TRBV2 and TRBJ2-3; D may be TRBD2 (6 bases). The germline gives CDR1 SNHLY, CDR2 FYNNEI. The CDR3 runs to 17 residues. Trimming took 0 bases from V and 0 from J, leaving 13 bases between them. In nucleotides, the CDR3 is TGTGCCAGCAGTGAAGCGGGACTTCCCTTTAGCACAGATACGCAGTATTTT. This translates into CASSEAGLPFSTDTQYF.

In its sample, this clone was seen a few times. This sample includes further DNA sequences coding for the same CDR3. The genes are TRBV4-1 and TRBJ1-5; D uncertain. Germline values: CDR1 MGHRA, CDR2 YSYEKL. Trimming took 1 base from V and 5 from J, leaving 6 bases between them. The CDR3 is 13 residues long. The CDR3 is CASSQVRDQPQHF. The CDR3 nucleotides read TGCGCCAGCAGCCAAGTTCGGGATCAGCCCCAGCATTTT.

The rearrangement joins TRBV2 to TRBJ2-7; maybe TRBD1 (6 bases). This CDR3 has 12 residues. Trimming left V 7 bases short and J 3 bases short, with 10 bases between. From germline, CDR1 is SNHLY and CDR2 FYNNEI. The CDR3 is CASTSQGYEQYF. The CDR3 bases are TGTGCCAGCACCTCACAGGGCTACGAGCAGTACTTC.

The chain carries TRBV11-2 and TRBJ2-7, with unresolved D. V gave up 1 base and J gave up 2 bases, with 15 bases separating them. This CDR3 region has 16 residues. From germline, CDR1 is SGHAT and CDR2 FQNNGV. This CDR3 is CASSLARVQSPYEQYF. The CDR3 coding sequence is TGTGCCAGCAGCTTAGCCCGGGTTCAGTCCCCCTACGAGCAGTACTTC.

J is TRBJ1-2 and V is TRBV2; TRBD1 agrees at 8 bases. There are 13 residues in the CDR3. Unmatched junction bases numbered 6, after V lost 8 bases and J lost 4 bases. Germline-derived CDR1 and CDR2 are SNHLY and FYNNEI. The chain's CDR3 is CASGGQGGYGYTF. CDR3 bases: TGTGCCAGCGGAGGACAGGGAGGCTATGGCTACACCTTC.

V gene TRBV5-1 combines with J gene TRBJ2-2; 7 bases map to TRBD1. Germline trimming cut 2 bases from V and 3 bases from J; bases unmatched to any gene: 7. The V gene's germline CDR1 is SGHRS and CDR2 YFSETQ. The CDR3 is made up of 16 amino acids. The CDR3 region is CASSFPIDRDTGELFF. CDR3 nucleotide sequence: TGCGCCAGCAGCTTTCCTATCGACAGGGACACCGGGGAGCTGTTTTTT.

The CDR3 here is CASSPTGADSYEQYF. CDR3 nucleotide sequence: TGTGCCAGCTCACCGACAGGGGCGGACTCCTACGAGCAGTACTTC. The chain is built from TRBV18 and TRBJ2-7; the match to TRBD1 covers 8 bases. This CDR3 has 15 amino acids. The V and J ends lost 3 bases and 0 bases, in that order; junction bases with no gene match: 4. The germline gives CDR1 KGHSH, CDR2 LQKENI.

The rearrangement links TRBV6-1 to TRBJ1-5; no reliable D call. Trimming removed 3 bases from V and 1 base from J, with 10 bases in between. This CDR3 spans 15 amino acids. The germline gives CDR1 MNHNS, CDR2 SASEGT. CDR3 sequence reads: CASSEREGSNQPQHF. The CDR3 DNA reads as TGTGCCAGCAGTGAGAGGGAGGGAAGCAATCAGCCCCAGCATTTT.

This clone was seen once. The rearrangement uses TRBV5-1 and TRBJ2-1; D is unresolved. The V end lost 4 bases, the J end lost 5 bases, and 7 bases lay between the germline ends. Germline lookup yields CDR1 SGHRS and CDR2 YFSETQ. This CDR3 is 12 amino acids long. CDR3 sequence: CASSDRDNEQFF. The CDR3 coding sequence is TGCGCCAGCAGCGACCGGGACAATGAGCAGTTCTTC.